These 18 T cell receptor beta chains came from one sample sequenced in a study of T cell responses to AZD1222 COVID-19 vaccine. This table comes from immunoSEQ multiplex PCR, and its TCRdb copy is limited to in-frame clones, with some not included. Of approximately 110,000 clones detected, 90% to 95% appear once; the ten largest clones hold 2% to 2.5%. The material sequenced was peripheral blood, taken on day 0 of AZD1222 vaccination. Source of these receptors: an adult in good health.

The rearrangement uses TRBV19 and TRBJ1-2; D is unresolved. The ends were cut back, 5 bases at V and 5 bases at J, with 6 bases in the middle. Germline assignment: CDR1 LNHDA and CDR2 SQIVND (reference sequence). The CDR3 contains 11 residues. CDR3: CASSLRYGYTF. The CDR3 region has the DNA TGTGCCAGTAGTCTTCGATATGGCTACACCTTC.

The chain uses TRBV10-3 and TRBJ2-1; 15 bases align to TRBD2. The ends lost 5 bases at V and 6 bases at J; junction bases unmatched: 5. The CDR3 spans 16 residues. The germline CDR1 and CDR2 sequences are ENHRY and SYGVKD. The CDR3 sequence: CAISPLGLAGGNEQFF. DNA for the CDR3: TGTGCCATCAGTCCACTGGGACTAGCGGGAGGCAATGAGCAGTTCTTC.

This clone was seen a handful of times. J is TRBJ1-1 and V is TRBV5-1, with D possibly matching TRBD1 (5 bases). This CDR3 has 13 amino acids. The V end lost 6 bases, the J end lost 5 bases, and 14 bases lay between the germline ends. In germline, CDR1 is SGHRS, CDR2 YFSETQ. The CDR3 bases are TGCGCCAGCAAACTCGGGGGAGCAACTGAAGCTTTCTTT. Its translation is CASKLGGATEAFF.

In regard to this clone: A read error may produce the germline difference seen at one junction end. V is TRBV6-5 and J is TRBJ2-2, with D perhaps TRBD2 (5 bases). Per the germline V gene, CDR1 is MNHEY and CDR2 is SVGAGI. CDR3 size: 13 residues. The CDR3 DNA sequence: TGTGCCAGCAGTACCCTGAAACCCCGGGGAGCTGTTTTT. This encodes CASSTLKPRGAVF.

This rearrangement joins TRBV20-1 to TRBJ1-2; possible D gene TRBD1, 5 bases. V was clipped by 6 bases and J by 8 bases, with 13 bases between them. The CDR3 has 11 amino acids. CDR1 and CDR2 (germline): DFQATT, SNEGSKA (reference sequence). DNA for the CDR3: TGCAGTGCGGTTCGGGGGGAGGGCTACACCTTC. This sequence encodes CSAVRGEGYTF.

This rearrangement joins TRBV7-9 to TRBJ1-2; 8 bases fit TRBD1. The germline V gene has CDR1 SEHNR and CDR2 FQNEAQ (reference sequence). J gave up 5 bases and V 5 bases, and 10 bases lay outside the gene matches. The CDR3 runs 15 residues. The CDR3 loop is CASSPAQGAWYGYTF. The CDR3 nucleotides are TGTGCCAGCAGCCCCGCCCAGGGGGCCTGGTATGGCTACACCTTC.

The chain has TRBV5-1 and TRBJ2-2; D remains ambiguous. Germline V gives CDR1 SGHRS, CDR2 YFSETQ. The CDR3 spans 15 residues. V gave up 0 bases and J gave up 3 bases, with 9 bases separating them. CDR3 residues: CASSLGNTDTGELFF. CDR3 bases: TGCGCCAGCAGCTTGGGCAACACCGACACCGGGGAGCTGTTTTTT.

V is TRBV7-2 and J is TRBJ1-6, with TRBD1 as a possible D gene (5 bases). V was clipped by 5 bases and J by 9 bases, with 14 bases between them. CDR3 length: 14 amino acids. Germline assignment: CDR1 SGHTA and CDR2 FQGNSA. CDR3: CASSPSAGGSPLHF. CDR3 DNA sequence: TGTGCCAGCAGCCCGAGCGCGGGGGGTTCACCCCTCCACTTT.

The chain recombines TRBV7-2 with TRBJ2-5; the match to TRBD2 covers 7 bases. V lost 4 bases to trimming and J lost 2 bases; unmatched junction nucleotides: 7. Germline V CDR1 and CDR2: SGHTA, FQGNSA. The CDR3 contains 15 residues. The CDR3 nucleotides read TGTGCCAGCAGCTCTCAAGCGGGGCCACAAGAGACCCAGTACTTC. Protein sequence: CASSSQAGPQETQYF.

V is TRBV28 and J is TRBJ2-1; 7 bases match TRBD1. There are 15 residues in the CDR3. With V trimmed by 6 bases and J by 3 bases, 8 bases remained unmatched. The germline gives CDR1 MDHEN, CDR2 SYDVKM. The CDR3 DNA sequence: TGTGCCAGCAGCCTACCACAGGGGATCTACAATGAGCAGTTCTTC. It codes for CASSLPQGIYNEQFF.

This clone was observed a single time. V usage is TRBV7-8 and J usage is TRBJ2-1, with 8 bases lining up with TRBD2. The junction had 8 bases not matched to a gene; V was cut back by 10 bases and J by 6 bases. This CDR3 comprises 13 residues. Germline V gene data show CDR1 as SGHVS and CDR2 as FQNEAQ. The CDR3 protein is CATGGGQFNEQFF. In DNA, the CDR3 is TGTGCCACCGGGGGGGGGCAGTTCAATGAGCAGTTCTTC.

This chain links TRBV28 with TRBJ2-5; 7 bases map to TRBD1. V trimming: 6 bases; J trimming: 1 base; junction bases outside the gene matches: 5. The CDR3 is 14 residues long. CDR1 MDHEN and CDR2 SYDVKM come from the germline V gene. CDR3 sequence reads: CASRKQGIQETQYF. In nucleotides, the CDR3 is TGTGCCAGCAGAAAACAGGGGATCCAAGAGACCCAGTACTTC.

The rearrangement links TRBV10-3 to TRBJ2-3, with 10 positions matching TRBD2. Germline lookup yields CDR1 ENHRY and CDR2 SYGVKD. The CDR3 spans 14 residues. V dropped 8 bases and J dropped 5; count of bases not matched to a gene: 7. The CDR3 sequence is CAISASGGVDTQYF. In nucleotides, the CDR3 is TGTGCCATCTCCGCGAGCGGGGGGGTAGATACGCAGTATTTT.

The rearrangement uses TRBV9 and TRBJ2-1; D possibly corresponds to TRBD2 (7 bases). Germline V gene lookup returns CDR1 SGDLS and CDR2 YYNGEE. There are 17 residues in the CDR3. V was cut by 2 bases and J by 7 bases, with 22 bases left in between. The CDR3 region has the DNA TGTGCCAGCAGCGTCGGAGGCGGGGGCCCTAGGGGGAATGAGCAGTTCTTC. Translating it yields CASSVGGGGPRGNEQFF. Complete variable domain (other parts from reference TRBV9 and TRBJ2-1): DSGVTQTPKHLITATGQRVTLRCSPRSGDLSVYWYQQSLDQGLQFLIQYYNGEERAKGNILERFSAQQFPDLHSELNLSSLELGDSALYFCASSVGGGGPRGNEQFFGPGTRLTVL.

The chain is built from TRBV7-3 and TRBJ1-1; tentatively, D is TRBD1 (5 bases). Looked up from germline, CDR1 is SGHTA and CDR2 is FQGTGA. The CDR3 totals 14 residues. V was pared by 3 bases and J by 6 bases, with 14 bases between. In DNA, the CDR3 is TGTGCCAGCAGCTTGGTGGCAGGGAATGCTGAAGCTTTCTTT. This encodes CASSLVAGNAEAFF.

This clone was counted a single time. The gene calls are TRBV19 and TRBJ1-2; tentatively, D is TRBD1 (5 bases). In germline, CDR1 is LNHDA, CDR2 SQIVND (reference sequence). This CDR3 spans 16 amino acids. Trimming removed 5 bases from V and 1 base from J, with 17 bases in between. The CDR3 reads CASSAALVGGNYGYTF. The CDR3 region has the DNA TGTGCCAGTAGTGCCGCTCTTGTGGGGGGTAACTATGGCTACACCTTC.

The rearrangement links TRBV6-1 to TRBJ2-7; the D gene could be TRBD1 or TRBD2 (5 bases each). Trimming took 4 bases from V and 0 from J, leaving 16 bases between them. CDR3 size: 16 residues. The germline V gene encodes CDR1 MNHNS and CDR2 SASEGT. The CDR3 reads CASSGRFRDDSYEQYF. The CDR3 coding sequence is TGTGCCAGCAGTGGCCGGTTCCGGGACGACTCCTACGAGCAGTACTTC.

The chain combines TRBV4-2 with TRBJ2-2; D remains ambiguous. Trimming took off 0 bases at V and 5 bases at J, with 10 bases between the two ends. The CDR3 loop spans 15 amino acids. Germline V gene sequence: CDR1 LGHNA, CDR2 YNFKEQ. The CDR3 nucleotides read TGTGCCAGCAGCCAAGAGGCAGAACTAACCGGGGAGCTGTTTTTT. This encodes CASSQEAELTGELFF.